The rows below give T cell receptor beta chains drawn from one sample of a study of T-cell reconstitution after alpha-beta-depleted transplantation in children. TCRdb called the PCR reads again in MiXCR, with one record for every CDR3 protein. The table has nearly 20,000 distinct CDR3 sequences, under 15% seen once. Sequences were derived from PBMCs, mostly from graft donor cells, sampled 60 days after TCRalphabeta/CD19-depleted stem cell transplant. The receptors were gathered from a female patient younger than 10 who had a stem cell transplant for congenital amegakaryocytic thrombocytopenia, so the T cells may come from the graft donor. The CDR3 runs from the conserved cysteine through the conserved F or W. Fields, in order: CDR3 DNA, CDR3 protein, J gene, D gene, V gene, clone size. D genes are given only for firm matches. Clone size is given for some rows only: seen once, a few or many times, or a class if the clone is expanded.

TGTGCCAGCAGTTTAAATCCAGGGGTACGGATCTTC | CASSLNPGVRIF | TRBJ2-7 | . | TRBV28 | many
TGCAGTGCTCGCCGGGGGACAGGGGGTAGGAATGAGCAGTTCTTC | CSARRGTGGRNEQFF | TRBJ2-1 | TRBD1 | TRBV20-1 | .
TGCAGTGCTATGAATCTAGCGGCGATGAACACCGGGGAGCTGTTTTTT | CSAMNLAAMNTGELFF | TRBJ2-2 | TRBD2 | TRBV20-1 | .
TGTGCCAGCAGCGCTCACAGGGGGGAAGCAGATACGCAGTATTTT | CASSAHRGEADTQYF | TRBJ2-3 | TRBD1 | TRBV7-6 | few
TGTGCCAGCTCACCCGGGGGACTAGCGGGAGTCAATGAGCAGTTCTTC | CASSPGGLAGVNEQFF | TRBJ2-1 | TRBD2 | TRBV18 | few
TGTGCCAGCAGAGGGACCGCGAACACCGGGGAGCTGTTTTTT | CASRGTANTGELFF | TRBJ2-2 | . | TRBV28 | many
TGTGCCAGCAGTGACGGGAGGGCCTACGAGCAGTACTTC | CASSDGRAYEQYF | TRBJ2-7 | TRBD2 | TRBV2 | .
TGTGCCAGCGCGGTCCTCGGGATCGAAGAGACCCAGTACTTC | CASAVLGIEETQYF | TRBJ2-5 | . | TRBV27 | many
TGTGCCAGCAGTGTTGGCCACGGACTAGCTTCTGGGGAGACCCAGTACTTC | CASSVGHGLASGETQYF | TRBJ2-5 | TRBD2 | TRBV27 | many
TGCGCCAGCAGCTTGCGGACTAGCGAAAGGGAGCTGTTTTTT | CASSLRTSERELFF | TRBJ2-2 | TRBD2 | TRBV5-1 | .
TGCAGTGCTAGAGTTCTGGCGGGAGCCTACAATGAGCAGTTCTTC | CSARVLAGAYNEQFF | TRBJ2-1 | TRBD2 | TRBV20-1 | many
TGTGCCATCAGTGAGTCGGGACTAGCGGGAGACGAGCAGTACTTC | CAISESGLAGDEQYF | TRBJ2-7 | TRBD2 | TRBV10-3 | many
TGCGCCAGCAGCTTGGAACCATGGGAGACCCAGCACTTC | CASSLEPWETQHF | TRBJ2-5 | . | TRBV5-1 | .
TGCAGCGTCGCGGGACTAGCCAAAAACATTCAGTACTTC | CSVAGLAKNIQYF | TRBJ2-4 | . | TRBV29-1 | many
TGCAGTGCTAGAGATCCTGGGACAGGGGTCTCACCCCTCCACTTT | CSARDPGTGVSPLHF | TRBJ1-6 | TRBD1 | TRBV20-1 | .
TGCGCCAGCAGCGGCTGGATTGGCGGGAAAGCCTACGAGCAGTACTTC | CASSGWIGGKAYEQYF | TRBJ2-7 | . | TRBV5-1 | many
TGTGCCAGCAGCCCCCGACAACCGAAGGTCACCTACAATGAGCAGTTCTTC | CASSPRQPKVTYNEQFF | TRBJ2-1 | . | TRBV13 | many
TGTGCCAGCAGCTTAATCCCTCTAGCCGACCAGTTCTTC | CASSLIPLADQFF | TRBJ2-1 | . | TRBV7-3 | many
TGCAGTGCTAGTGTGGTGAACACTGAAGCTTTCTTT | CSASVVNTEAFF | TRBJ1-1 | . | TRBV20-1 | many
TGTGCCAGCAGCTTAGAACCCCCAGCTAGCGGGAGGATGGCACCCTACGAGCAGTACTTC | CASSLEPPASGRMAPYEQYF | TRBJ2-7 | TRBD2 | TRBV7-6 | many
TGTGCCATCGAGGACAGTCGGAATTCACCCCTCCACTTT | CAIEDSRNSPLHF | TRBJ1-6 | . | TRBV27 | few
TGTGCCAGCAGTGAATGGGGTCAGCCCCAGCATTTT | CASSEWGQPQHF | TRBJ1-5 | . | TRBV25-1 | many
TGTGCCAGCAGCGCCGGGACAGAGACGAACACTGAAGCTTTCTTT | CASSAGTETNTEAFF | TRBJ1-1 | TRBD1 | TRBV3-1 | .
TGTGCCAGCAGCTATATGGGGGGGGGAACTGAAGCTTTCTTT | CASSYMGGGTEAFF | TRBJ1-1 | . | TRBV7-3 | medium-sized
TGTGCCAGCAGCTATTTTAAGGGCAATGAGCAGTTCTTC | CASSYFKGNEQFF | TRBJ2-1 | . | TRBV3-1 | many
TGCAGTGCTAGAGTCCCTGCGGGATTAGGCACAGATACGCAGTATTTT | CSARVPAGLGTDTQYF | TRBJ2-3 | . | TRBV20-1 | many
TGCAGTGCTAGACAGGGACTAGCGGGTTTGAATGAGCAGTTCTTC | CSARQGLAGLNEQFF | TRBJ2-1 | TRBD2 | TRBV20-1 | many
TGCGCCAGCAGCAGGGGGAACACTGAAGCTTTCTTT | CASSRGNTEAFF | TRBJ1-1 | . | TRBV5-1 | many
TGCAGCGTTGACCTAGGACAGGGTGGAACTGAAGCTTTCTTT | CSVDLGQGGTEAFF | TRBJ1-1 | TRBD1 | TRBV29-1 | many
TGCGCCAGCAGCTTGGACTCTACAGCCGGGAGCAATGAGCAGTTCTTC | CASSLDSTAGSNEQFF | TRBJ2-1 | . | TRBV5-1 | many
TGTGCCAGCAGATACAGGGTTGGCAATGAGCAGTTCTTC | CASRYRVGNEQFF | TRBJ2-1 | . | TRBV5-5 | many
TGCGCCAGCAGCTTGTCACAGGGCGAAACTGAAGCTTTCTTT | CASSLSQGETEAFF | TRBJ1-1 | . | TRBV5-1 | .
TGTGCCAGCAGTCGCACAGGGGCTAATGAAAAACTGTTTTTT | CASSRTGANEKLFF | TRBJ1-4 | TRBD1 | TRBV6-5 | many
TGTGCCAGCTCACCGACCCCAGGGTTTGGATACGAGCAGTACTTC | CASSPTPGFGYEQYF | TRBJ2-7 | . | TRBV18 | many
TGTGCCAGCAGACCAGGAACAGGCACAGATACGCAGTATTTT | CASRPGTGTDTQYF | TRBJ2-3 | . | TRBV7-6 | many
TGTGCCAGCAGTCTCCGACCAACTAATGAAAAACTGTTTTTT | CASSLRPTNEKLFF | TRBJ1-4 | . | TRBV28 | .
TGTGCCAGCAGTCCGGGGGGGGGGCCCTACGAGCAGTACTTC | CASSPGGGPYEQYF | TRBJ2-7 | TRBD2 | TRBV27 | medium-sized
TGTGCCAGCAGTGGATTTATAGGTCGAGAGAATGAGCAGTTCTTC | CASSGFIGRENEQFF | TRBJ2-1 | . | TRBV2 | .
TGCGCCAGCAGTGAGTCGGGGACAGGGGGCTTTGGGCAGTACTTC | CASSESGTGGFGQYF | TRBJ2-7 | TRBD1 | TRBV10-1 | many
TGTGCCATCAGTGATACAGGGGGCAATTCACCCCTCCACTTT | CAISDTGGNSPLHF | TRBJ1-6 | TRBD1 | TRBV10-3 | many
TGTGCCATCAGGGACACAACTAATGAAAAACTGTTTTTT | CAIRDTTNEKLFF | TRBJ1-4 | . | TRBV10-3 | many
TGTGCCAGCAGTCCAACGTCCCGGGACAGGGGCGGCTTCTATAATTCACCCCTCCACTTT | CASSPTSRDRGGFYNSPLHF | TRBJ1-6 | TRBD1 | TRBV28 | many
TGCAGTGCCGAGCCGGGGCGAGGAAACATTCAGTACTTC | CSAEPGRGNIQYF | TRBJ2-4 | . | TRBV20-1 | many
TGCAGCGTAAGGGACACTGAAGCTTTCTTT | CSVRDTEAFF | TRBJ1-1 | . | TRBV29-1 | many
TGCAGCGTCCTCTTCACGGGACTAGCAGCCGCAGATACGCAGTATTTT | CSVLFTGLAAADTQYF | TRBJ2-3 | TRBD2 | TRBV29-1 | many